Presented here are 4 T cell receptor beta chains from one specimen sequenced in a study of T cell responses to AZD1222 COVID-19 vaccine. The method was immunoSEQ multiplex PCR; TCRdb's version includes in-frame clones alone and lacks a portion of them. The sample contains 120,000 or so clones, about 92% of which appear only once. This specimen was peripheral blood, taken on day 0 of MenACWY control vaccination. The receptors were gathered from an adult in good health.

V is TRBV27 and J is TRBJ2-3, with 7 bases that match TRBD1. This CDR3 comprises 16 residues. Germline V gives CDR1 MNHEY, CDR2 SMNVEV (reference sequence). Trimming took 5 bases from V and 3 from J; bases not matched to a gene: 11. CDR3 sequence reads: CASSPTTGMMTDTQYF. Written as DNA, the CDR3 is TGTGCCAGCAGTCCGACGACAGGGATGATGACAGATACGCAGTATTTT.

This sequence joins TRBV6-5 and TRBJ2-5, with D possibly TRBD1 on 6 matching bases. Germline V gene data show CDR1 as MNHEY and CDR2 as SVGAGI. V dropped 11 bases and J dropped 9 bases, with 22 bases sitting between them. This CDR3 has 13 residues. The CDR3 DNA sequence: TGTGCCGCCAGCCAAGGGGGTGATTCGGCCCAGTACTTC. Translating it yields CAASQGGDSAQYF.

The chain has TRBV2 and TRBJ2-7; TRBD2 is a possible D gene (7 bases). Germline-derived CDR1 and CDR2 are SNHLY and FYNNEI. Trimming removed 8 bases from V and 0 bases from J, with 17 bases in between. This CDR3 comprises 15 residues. CDR3 bases: TGTGCCAGCGACGATGGGGAGGGGGACTCCTACGAGCAGTACTTC. This gives the protein CASDDGEGDSYEQYF.

This chain uses TRBV6-5 with TRBJ1-2; D not certain. V lost 3 bases, J lost 2 bases, and 13 bases lay in between. The CDR3 extends over 15 amino acids. Germline V gives CDR1 MNHEY, CDR2 SVGAGI. The CDR3 spells CASSYSRTVNYGYTF. DNA of the CDR3: TGTGCCAGCAGTTATAGCAGGACGGTCAACTATGGCTACACCTTC.